This T cell receptor beta chain was sequenced during a study of T cell clones after liver transplantation. Looking at the study overall: HCV positivity affected three of eight recipients; the rest lacked autoimmune or viral indications. Without induction therapy, subjects received standard immunosuppression until 12-24 months post-transplant. Study-level results: Low donor cell numbers restricted donor-reactive repertoire measurement in a couple of subjects. Donor-reactive sequences fell more than third party-reactive ones, suggesting partial deletion.

To note about this clone: Its antigen is unknown.

Measured with immunoSEQ multiplex PCR; TCRdb has only the in-frame clones, and not every one. The sample consists of tens of thousands of clones, about nine tenths of them appearing once. This TCR came from a human donor who received a liver transplant. The specimen comprised CD4+ T cells from blood, sampled before liver transplant.

The CDR3 protein is CASSLFGGLAESTDTQYF. Written as DNA, the CDR3 is TGTGCCAGCAGTTTATTTGGGGGACTAGCTGAAAGCACAGATACGCAGTATTTT. The chain recombines TRBV27 with TRBJ2-3, with 9 bases matching TRBD2. The CDR3 totals 18 residues. CDR1 is MNHEY and CDR2 is SMNVEV in the germline V gene (reference sequence). Trimming at V came to 1 base and at J to 0 bases, leaving 8 bases not matched to a gene.